This TCR beta chain derives from a study of shared clonotypes between healthy human individuals. TCRdb's copy holds only in-frame clones and misses some; the assay was immunoSEQ multiplex PCR. The sample carries roughly 2,300,000 clones, around 92% recorded once. Germline V lookup: CDR1 KGHSH, CDR2 LQKENI. The CDR3 loop spans 14 amino acids. V was clipped by 3 bases and J by 7 bases, with 13 bases between them. Both subsets, CD45RA+ naive and CD45RA-negative memory, were split from the CD4+ cells. About this clone itself: Additional DNA sequences in this sample encode the identical CDR3.

This TCR came from a man between 18 and 29 years old in good health. Some clones in this sample may be carry-over from other donors' samples. Sequencing was performed on naive CD4+ T cells from PBMCs. The subset: CD45RA+ positively selected. The rearrangement links TRBV18 to TRBJ1-5; TRBD1 might be the D (5 bases). In DNA, the CDR3 is TGTGCCAGCTCACCGGGGCAGGTGGGCCAGCCCCAGCATTTT. This translates into CASSPGQVGQPQHF.